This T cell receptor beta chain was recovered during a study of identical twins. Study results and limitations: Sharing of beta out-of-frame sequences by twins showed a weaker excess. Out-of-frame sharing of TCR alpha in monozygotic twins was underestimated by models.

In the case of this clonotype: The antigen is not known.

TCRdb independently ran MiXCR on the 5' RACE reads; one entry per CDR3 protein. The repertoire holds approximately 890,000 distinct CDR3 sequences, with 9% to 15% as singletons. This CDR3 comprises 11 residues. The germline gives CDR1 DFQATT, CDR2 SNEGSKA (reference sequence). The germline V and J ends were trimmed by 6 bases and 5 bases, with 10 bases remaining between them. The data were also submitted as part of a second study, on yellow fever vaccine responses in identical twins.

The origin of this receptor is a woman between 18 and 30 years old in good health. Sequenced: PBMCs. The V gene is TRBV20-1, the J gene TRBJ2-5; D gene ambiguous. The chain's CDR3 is CSAPTAETQYF. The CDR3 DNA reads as TGCAGTGCGCCGACGGCCGAGACCCAGTACTTC.